This T cell receptor beta chain is drawn from a study of cytomegalovirus exposure and HLA in healthy donors. Comment on this clone: Its antigen is currently unknown.

The PCR had 60 Vbeta and 13 Jbeta primers. Original data processing: Later reanalysis found around 74 million unique TCR beta chains, around 10 million of them shared. The repertoire was sequenced with immunoSEQ multiplex PCR; TCRdb's copy has only in-frame clones and lacks some. That table gives V, J and clone size, and the DNA gave D and trimming. This sample yields some 95,000 clones, of which less than 80% are seen a single time; roughly 4.3% belongs to the top ten. Germline CDR1 reads SGHRS; CDR2 reads YFSETQ. This CDR3 spans 17 amino acids. V was clipped by 2 bases and J by 6 bases; unmatched bases: 9. Study-wide results and caveats: The classifier, whose performance was assessed in both the original and validation cohorts, reportedly diagnosed cytomegalovirus status with high specificity and sensitivity. A likely sequencing artifact accounted for one observed cluster of highly shared sequence variants. In a later analysis, V- and J-gene trimming of beta chains associated with a DCLRE1C missense variant, replicated independently.

Sequenced material: PBMCs. J is TRBJ2-6 and V is TRBV5-1, with 9 bases identical to TRBD1. This sequence was found in a woman in her forties in good health and CMV-seropositive. This CDR3 reads CASSFGGQQGAANVLTF. The CDR3 DNA reads as TGCGCCAGCAGCTTCGGGGGTCAACAGGGGGCGGCCAACGTCCTGACTTTC.